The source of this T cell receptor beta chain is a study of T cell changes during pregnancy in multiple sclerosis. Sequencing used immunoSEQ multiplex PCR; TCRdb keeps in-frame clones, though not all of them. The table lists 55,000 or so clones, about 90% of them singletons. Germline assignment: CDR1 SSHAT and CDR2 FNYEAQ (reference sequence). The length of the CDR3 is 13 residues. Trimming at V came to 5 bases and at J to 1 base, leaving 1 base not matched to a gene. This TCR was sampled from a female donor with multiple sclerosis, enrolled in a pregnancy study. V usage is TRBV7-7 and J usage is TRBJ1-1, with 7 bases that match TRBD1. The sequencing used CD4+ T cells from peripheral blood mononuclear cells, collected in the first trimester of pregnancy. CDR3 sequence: CASSRDRNTEAFF. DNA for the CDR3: TGTGCCAGCAGCAGGGACAGGAACACTGAAGCTTTCTTT. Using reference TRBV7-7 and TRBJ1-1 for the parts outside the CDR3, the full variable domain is GAGVSQSPRYKVTKRGQDVTLRCDPISSHATLYWYQQALGQGPEFLTYFNYEAQPDKSGLPSDRFSAERPEGSISTLTIQRTEQRDSAMYRCASSRDRNTEAFFGQGTRLTVV.